Each of the 22 T cell receptor beta chains below was sequenced from the same sample in a study of shared clonotypes between healthy human individuals. Clones were sequenced by immunoSEQ multiplex PCR, and TCRdb holds only the in-frame ones, with some missing. The sample records approximately 980,000 clones, approximately 80% being singletons. The sequenced sample was memory CD4+ T cells sorted from blood. Subset specified: CD45RA-negative fraction. The receptors shown here come from a man aged 18 to 30 in good health.

This clone turned up a few times. The chain combines TRBV5-1 with TRBJ1-2; D remains unclear. Looked up from germline, CDR1 is SGHRS and CDR2 is YFSETQ. The length of the CDR3 is 16 residues. V lost 4 bases to trimming and J lost 7 bases, with 23 bases between them. The CDR3 nucleotides read TGCGCCAGCAGCCAGAGTGTTATGAAGATGCTCAGTGGCTACACCTTC. Protein: CASSQSVMKMLSGYTF. Full variable domain (outside the CDR3, taken from reference TRBV5-1 and TRBJ1-2): KAGVTQTPRYLIKTRGQQVTLSCSPISGHRSVSWYQQTPGQGLQFLFEYFSETQRNKGNFPGRFSGRQFSNSRSEMNVSTLELGDSALYLCASSQSVMKMLSGYTFGSGTRLTVV.

This sequence joins TRBV7-9 and TRBJ2-3, with unresolved D. The CDR3 runs to 12 residues. Trimming shortened V by 6 bases and J by 0 bases, and 4 bases separated the two germline ends. Germline CDR1 is SEHNR and CDR2 is FQNEAQ (reference sequence). The CDR3 reads CASRGSTDTQYF. The CDR3, as DNA: TGTGCCAGCAGGGGGAGCACAGATACGCAGTATTTT.

Notes on this clone: Other DNA sequences in the sample encode the same CDR3. This chain links TRBV28 with TRBJ1-1; weak D call: TRBD1 (5 bases). CDR1 and CDR2 (germline): MDHEN, SYDVKM. The CDR3 is 15 amino acids. Trimming removed 6 bases at V and 1 base at J, with 15 bases between. In DNA, the CDR3 is TGTGCCAGCAGGGGTCAAGGGGCGGGGAACACTGAAGCTTTCTTT. Amino acid sequence: CASRGQGAGNTEAFF.

For this clone: The junction departs from the called germline gene at one end, perhaps through a read error. The chain carries TRBV30 and TRBJ2-7; D uncertain. The CDR3 has 12 amino acids. Germline loops: CDR1 GTSNPN, CDR2 SVGIG (reference sequence). In DNA, the CDR3 is TGTGCCTGGAAAGAGTTCTCCCACGAGCAGTACTTC. It codes for CAWKEFSHEQYF.

This rearrangement joins TRBV14 to TRBJ2-1, with D perhaps TRBD2 (6 bases). The germline V and J ends were trimmed by 4 bases and 3 bases, with 16 bases remaining between them. The CDR3 consists of 16 residues. Germline lookup yields CDR1 SGHDN and CDR2 FVKESK. Written as DNA, the CDR3 is TGTGCCAGCAGCCGTCGAGGGGACTCCAGCTACAATGAGCAGTTCTTC. Its translation: CASSRRGDSSYNEQFF.

Turning to this clone: Other DNA sequences in this specimen translate into the identical CDR3. J is TRBJ2-1 and V is TRBV7-2; 10 bases align to TRBD2. Germline V gene sequence: CDR1 SGHTA, CDR2 FQGNSA. The V gene end was trimmed by 2 bases and the J gene end by 6 bases; junction bases not matched to a gene: 4. This CDR3 contains 15 residues. This chain's CDR3 is CASSLSAGGLNEQFF. The CDR3 DNA reads TGTGCCAGCAGCTTATCAGCGGGGGGGCTCAATGAGCAGTTCTTC.

The V call is TRBV4-3, the J call TRBJ2-6; D is uncertain. Trimming removed 0 bases at V and 1 base at J, with 7 bases between. Germline V gives CDR1 LGHNA, CDR2 YSLEER. CDR3 size: 16 residues. For the CDR3, the DNA is TGCGCCAGCAGCCAAGATTGGCTATCTGGGGCCAACGTCCTGACTTTC. Translated: CASSQDWLSGANVLTF.

The rearrangement uses TRBV19 and TRBJ2-3; D perhaps matches TRBD2 (5 bases). The CDR3 spans 15 residues. Looked up from germline, CDR1 is LNHDA and CDR2 is SQIVND (reference sequence). V lost 4 bases and J 3 bases, leaving 14 bases between the germline ends. This CDR3 reads CASSKRTQGTDTQYF. The CDR3 nucleotides are TGTGCCAGTAGTAAAAGGACTCAAGGGACAGATACGCAGTATTTT.

In this sample, this clone turned up a few times. DNA of the CDR3: TGTGCCAGCAGACCATTAGCGGGAGGGCTCTTAGATACGCAGTATTTT. It codes for CASRPLAGGLLDTQYF. J is TRBJ2-3 and V is TRBV7-8; TRBD2 aligns across 11 bases. Germline CDR1 SGHVS, CDR2 FQNEAQ. This CDR3 spans 16 amino acids. Trimming removed 6 bases from V and 5 bases from J; junction bases left unmatched: 10.

This clone has a single count. This chain connects TRBV7-2 to TRBJ2-7; D perhaps matches TRBD2 (5 bases). Per germline, CDR1 SGHTA and CDR2 FQGNSA. The CDR3 totals 13 residues. Trimming cost V 5 bases and J 6 bases, with 14 bases left between them. The CDR3 DNA is TGTGCCAGCAGCCCCACTACAGCGGTCGAGCAGTACTTC. It specifies CASSPTTAVEQYF.

This clone was observed a single time. The CDR3 nucleotides are TGCGCCAGCAGCCAAGATAGGGGACTAGCGGTCGGGGAGCTGTTTTTT. It translates to CASSQDRGLAVGELFF. The chain combines TRBV4-3 with TRBJ2-2; 11 bases fit TRBD2. The ends lost 0 bases at V and 7 bases at J; junction bases unmatched: 4. The germline V gene encodes CDR1 LGHNA and CDR2 YSLEER. CDR3 length equals 16 residues.

The gene calls are TRBV30 and TRBJ2-2; D not certain. CDR3 length: 14 amino acids. Germline V CDR1 and CDR2: GTSNPN, SVGIG (reference sequence). Trimming cost V 5 bases and J 5 bases, with 15 bases left between them. The CDR3: CAWVSVGYTGELFF. DNA for the CDR3: TGTGCCTGGGTTAGTGTTGGATATACCGGGGAGCTGTTTTTT.

This clone has only a few counts. The chain recombines TRBV5-1 with TRBJ2-2; TRBD2 agrees at 11 bases. V lost 8 bases and J lost 8; bases outside the gene matches: 8. The germline CDR1 and CDR2 sequences are SGHRS and YFSETQ. The CDR3 length is 14 residues. The CDR3 reads CASKLAGEIGELFF. In nucleotides, the CDR3 is TGCGCCAGTAAACTAGCGGGAGAGATTGGGGAGCTGTTTTTT. The full variable domain, rest sourced from reference TRBV5-1 and TRBJ2-2, is KAGVTQTPRYLIKTRGQQVTLSCSPISGHRSVSWYQQTPGQGLQFLFEYFSETQRNKGNFPGRFSGRQFSNSRSEMNVSTLELGDSALYLCASKLAGEIGELFFGEGSRLTVL.

V gene TRBV30 combines with J gene TRBJ1-2; D is unclear. The CDR3 runs 11 residues. V shed 3 bases and J shed 6 bases, with 8 bases lying between them. Germline CDR1 reads GTSNPN; CDR2 reads SVGIG (reference sequence). The CDR3 sequence is CAWSDRDGYTF. DNA for the CDR3: TGTGCCTGGAGCGACCGTGATGGCTACACCTTC.

The J gene is TRBJ2-7, the V gene TRBV6-5, with D possibly matching TRBD1 (6 bases). The CDR3 is 14 residues long. Trimming took off 4 bases at V and 6 bases at J, with 16 bases between the two ends. From germline, CDR1 is MNHEY and CDR2 SVGAGI. The CDR3 here is CASSSRQVNPEQYF. The CDR3 region has the DNA TGTGCCAGCAGTTCCCGACAGGTAAACCCCGAGCAGTACTTC.

This chain uses TRBV12-5 with TRBJ1-5; no firm D call. V dropped 1 base and J dropped 4 bases, with 8 bases sitting between them. This CDR3 is built from 14 residues. CDR1 LGHNT and CDR2 FRNRAP come from the germline V gene. CDR3 in amino acids: CASGLETANQPQHF. The CDR3 DNA is TGTGCTAGTGGTTTGGAAACAGCGAATCAGCCCCAGCATTTT. Complete variable domain (other parts from reference TRBV12-5 and TRBJ1-5): DARVTQTPRHKVTEMGQEVTMRCQPILGHNTVFWYRQTMMQGLELLAYFRNRAPLDDSGMPKDRFSAEMPDATLATLKIQPSEPRDSAVYFCASGLETANQPQHFGDGTRLSIL.

This clone was recorded once. The genes are TRBV4-1 and TRBJ2-6, with no clear D. Germline CDR1 reads MGHRA; CDR2 reads YSYEKL. V was pared by 5 bases and J by 0 bases, with 8 bases between. This CDR3 is built from 15 residues. DNA for the CDR3: TGCGCCAGCAGCTCCCCCCGCTCTGGGGCCAACGTCCTGACTTTC. Its translation is CASSSPRSGANVLTF.

The chain joins TRBV9 to TRBJ1-2; 10 bases agree with TRBD1. This CDR3 spans 16 amino acids. Trimming removed 4 bases from V and 4 bases from J; junction bases left unmatched: 10. CDR1 is SGDLS, CDR2 YYNGEE, per germline. The CDR3 here is CASSTRPTGGGYGYTF. The CDR3 bases are TGTGCCAGCAGCACTCGGCCGACAGGGGGCGGCTATGGCTACACCTTC.

In DNA form, the CDR3 reads TGTGCCAGCAGTTACGGGTACGCCGGTACTAATTCACCCCTCCACTTT. Protein product: CASSYGYAGTNSPLHF. V is TRBV6-6 and J is TRBJ1-6; no definite D call. The CDR3 spans 16 residues. Trimming cost V 2 bases and J 6 bases, with 14 bases left between them. Germline values: CDR1 MNHNY, CDR2 SVGAGI (reference sequence).

This clone showed up just once. Other DNA sequences from this sample encode an identical CDR3 as well. The chain links TRBV9 to TRBJ1-4; the D gene is possibly TRBD1 (5 bases). CDR3 length equals 15 residues. Trimming shortened V by 0 bases and J by 0 bases, and 6 bases separated the two germline ends. Germline loops: CDR1 SGDLS, CDR2 YYNGEE. The CDR3 bases are TGTGCCAGCAGCGTAGGGGGGGCAACTAATGAAAAACTGTTTTTT. This codes for CASSVGGATNEKLFF.

CDR3 DNA sequence: TGTGCCAGCAGCCCGAGGCTCCCCGGGACAGGCAGAGGGGAGACCCAGTACTTC. Protein: CASSPRLPGTGRGETQYF. The rearrangement links TRBV13 to TRBJ2-5, with 8 bases matching TRBD1. J lost 5 bases, V lost 5 bases, and 19 bases had no gene match. CDR3 length equals 18 residues. Germline values: CDR1 PRHDT, CDR2 FYEKMQ (reference sequence). The variable domain in full, completed from reference TRBV13 and TRBJ2-5, reads AAGVIQSPRHLIKEKRETATLKCYPIPRHDTVYWYQQGPGQDPQFLISFYEKMQSDKGSIPDRFSAQQFSDYHSELNMSSLELGDSALYFCASSPRLPGTGRGETQYFGPGTRLLVL.

In this sample, this clone turned up many times. J is TRBJ2-1 and V is TRBV5-1, with 8 bases aligning to TRBD2. Germline V lookup: CDR1 SGHRS, CDR2 YFSETQ. The CDR3 loop spans 15 amino acids. J gave up 8 bases and V 2 bases, and 9 bases lay outside the gene matches. CDR3: CASSFSSGGGYEQFF. In nucleotides, the CDR3 is TGCGCCAGCAGCTTCTCCAGCGGGGGAGGCTATGAGCAGTTCTTC.